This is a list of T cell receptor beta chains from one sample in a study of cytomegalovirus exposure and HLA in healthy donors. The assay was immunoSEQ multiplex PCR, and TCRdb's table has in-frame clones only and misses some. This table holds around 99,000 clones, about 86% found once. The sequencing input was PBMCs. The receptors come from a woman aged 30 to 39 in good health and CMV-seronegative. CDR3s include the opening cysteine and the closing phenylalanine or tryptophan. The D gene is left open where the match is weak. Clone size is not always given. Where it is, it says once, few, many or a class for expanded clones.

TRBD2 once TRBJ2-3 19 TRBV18 TGTGCCAGCTCACTCCTCCTGCCGGGAGGGAAAACTAGCACAGATACGCAGTATTTT CASSLLLPGGKTSTDTQYF
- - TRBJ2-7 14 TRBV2 TGTGCCAGCACTGGAACGGGTCCGCAATACGAGCAGTACTTC CASTGTGPQYEQYF
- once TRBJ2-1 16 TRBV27 TGTGCCAGCAGTTTTTCCCTAATGAGTATGAACAATGAGCAGTTCTTC CASSFSLMSMNNEQFF
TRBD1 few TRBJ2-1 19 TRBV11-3 TGTGCCAGCAGCTTAGACGGGACAGGGACCCGTAGCTCCTACAATGAGCAGTTCTTC CASSLDGTGTRSSYNEQFF
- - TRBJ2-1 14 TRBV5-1 TGCGCCAGCAGCTGGAGCCCCGGCGGCAATGAGCAGTTCTTC CASSWSPGGNEQFF
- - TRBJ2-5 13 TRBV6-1 TGTGCCAGCACCCAGGGATGGTTGGAGACCCAGTACTTC CASTQGWLETQYF
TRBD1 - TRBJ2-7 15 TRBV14 TGTGCCAGCAGCCAATACCGGGACAGGGCCTACGAGCAGTACTTC CASSQYRDRAYEQYF
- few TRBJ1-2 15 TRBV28 TGTGCCAGCAGTTTAGTCGGAAACTCCGCGGGAGGCTACACCTTC CASSLVGNSAGGYTF
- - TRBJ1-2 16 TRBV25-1 TGTGCCAGCAGTGAATTAGGCGGGGGTAGGGACTATGGCTACACCTTC CASSELGGGRDYGYTF
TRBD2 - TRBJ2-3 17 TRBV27 TGTGCCAGCAGCCCCAGGGAGACTAGCGGGGAAGGAGATACGCAGTATTTT CASSPRETSGEGDTQYF
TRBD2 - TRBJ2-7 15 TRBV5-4 TGTGCCAGCAGCTTGGGTGGACTAGCGGGAGACGAGCAGTACTTC CASSLGGLAGDEQYF
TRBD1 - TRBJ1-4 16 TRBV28 TGTGCCAGCAGTTTAGGGACAGTGTCAACTAATGAAAAACTGTTTTTT CASSLGTVSTNEKLFF
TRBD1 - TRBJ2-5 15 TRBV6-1 TGTGCCAGCAGTCCCCTAACAGGGGGACAAGAGACCCAGTACTTC CASSPLTGGQETQYF
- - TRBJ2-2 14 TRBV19 TGTGCCAGTAGTATAAACAGGGCAACCGGGGAGCTGTTTTTT CASSINRATGELFF
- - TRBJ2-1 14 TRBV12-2 TGTGCAAGTCGCTTAGCGAGTGATTACAATGAGCAGTTCTTC CASRLASDYNEQFF
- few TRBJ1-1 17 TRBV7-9 TGTGCCAGCAGCTTAGGGGCCCCTGGGCCGCTGAACACTGAAGCTTTCTTT CASSLGAPGPLNTEAFF
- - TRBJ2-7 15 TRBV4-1 TGCGCCAGCAGCCAAGAGGCAGGCTTCTCCTACGAGCAGTACTTC CASSQEAGFSYEQYF
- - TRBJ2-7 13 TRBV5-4 TGTGTCAGCAGCCTGACTCCTTTGAGCGGGCAGTACTTC CVSSLTPLSGQYF
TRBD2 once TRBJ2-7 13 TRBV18 TGTGCCAGCTCACCGACTAGCGATTACGAGCAGTACTTC CASSPTSDYEQYF
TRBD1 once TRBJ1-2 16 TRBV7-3 TGTGCCAGCAGCTCCCAAGGACAGGGAGTATCAGGTGGCTACACCTTC CASSSQGQGVSGGYTF
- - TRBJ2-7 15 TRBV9 TGTGCCAGCAGCGTTATGGGGGCGGGAGTTGATGAGCAGTACTTC CASSVMGAGVDEQYF
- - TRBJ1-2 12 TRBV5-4 TGTGCCAGCAGCTTGGGAGGAGGCGGCTACACCTTC CASSLGGGGYTF
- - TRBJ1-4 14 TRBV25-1 TGTGCCAGCAGACGGGGTCCAGCGAATGAAAAACTGTTTTTT CASRRGPANEKLFF
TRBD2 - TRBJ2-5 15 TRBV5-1 TGCGCCAGCAGGAGTTTAGCGGGAGGAGAAGAGACCCAGTACTTC CASRSLAGGEETQYF
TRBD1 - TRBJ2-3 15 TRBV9 TGTGCCAGCAGCGGACGGACAGGGGGAACAGATACGCAGTATTTT CASSGRTGGTDTQYF
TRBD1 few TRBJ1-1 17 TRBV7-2 TGTGCCAGCAGCACCTCGGGACAGGGGACCTGGTCAAGGGAAGCTTTCTTT CASSTSGQGTWSREAFF
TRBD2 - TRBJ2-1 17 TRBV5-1 TGCGCCAGCAGCATCGGACTAGCGGGAGGCACCTACAATGAGCAGTTCTTC CASSIGLAGGTYNEQFF
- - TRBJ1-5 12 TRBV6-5 TGTGCCAGCAGTCCCGGGGGTCAGCCCCAGCATTTT CASSPGGQPQHF
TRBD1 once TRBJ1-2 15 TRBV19 TGTGCCAGTAGTATAATGGGACAGGGGGCGCGCGGCTACACCTTC CASSIMGQGARGYTF
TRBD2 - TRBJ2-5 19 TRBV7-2 TGTGCCAGCAGCTTATACCTTATAAAGGGAACTAGCGGAGGGGAGACCCAGTACTTC CASSLYLIKGTSGGETQYF
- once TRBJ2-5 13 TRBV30 TGTGCCTGCTCCGGGAGACCCCAAGAGACCCAGTACTTC CACSGRPQETQYF
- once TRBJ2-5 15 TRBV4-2 TGTGCCAGCAGCCAGACGGGGGATGGGGGGGAGACCCAGTACTTC CASSQTGDGGETQYF
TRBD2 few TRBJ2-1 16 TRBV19 TGTGCCAGTAGTATTGGGAGGGACTACTCTACCGATGAGCAGTTCTTC CASSIGRDYSTDEQFF
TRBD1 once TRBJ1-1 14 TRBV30 TGTGCCTGGAGTGTACAGGGGGCATTTGATGAAGCTTTCTTT CAWSVQGAFDEAFF
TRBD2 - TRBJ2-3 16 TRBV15 TGTGCCACCAGCAGATTCCTTAGCGGGGGTACAGATACGCAGTATTTT CATSRFLSGGTDTQYF
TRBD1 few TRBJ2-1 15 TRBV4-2 TGTGCCAGCAGCCAAGATCTCACAGGGGGCGGTGAGCAGTTCTTC CASSQDLTGGGEQFF
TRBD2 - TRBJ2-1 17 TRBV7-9 TGTGCCAGCAGCTTTCCCCGCGGGACTAGCGGGATTAATGAGCAGTTCTTC CASSFPRGTSGINEQFF
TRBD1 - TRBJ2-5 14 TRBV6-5 TGTGCCAGCAGTTTCCGGACAGGGAGGGAGACCCAGTACTTC CASSFRTGRETQYF
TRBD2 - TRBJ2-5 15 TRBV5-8 TGTGCCAGCAGCTCGGGACTAGCGGGAGGAGAGACCCAGTACTTC CASSSGLAGGETQYF
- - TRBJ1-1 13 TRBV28 TGTGCCAGCACCCTAAGCGCTAACACTGAAGCTTTCTTT CASTLSANTEAFF
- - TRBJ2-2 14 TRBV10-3 TGTGCCGCGTCGGGGGGCAGTGACACCGGGGAGCTGTTTTTT CAASGGSDTGELFF
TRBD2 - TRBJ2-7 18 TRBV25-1 TGTGCCAGCAGTGAGCCCCCCCCGCAAGCGGGGGGCCCTAACGAGCAGTACTTC CASSEPPPQAGGPNEQYF
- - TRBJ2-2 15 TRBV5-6 TGTGCCAGCAGCTTGGGACTAACGAACACCGGGGAGCTGTTTTTT CASSLGLTNTGELFF
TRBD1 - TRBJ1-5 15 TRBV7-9 TGTGCCAGCAGCTCAAACCGGGACAGGGTTGAGCCCCAGCATTTT CASSSNRDRVEPQHF
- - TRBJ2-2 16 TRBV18 TGTGCCAGCTCACGCTCAGCTACGGGGAGAACCGGGGAGCTGTTTTTT CASSRSATGRTGELFF
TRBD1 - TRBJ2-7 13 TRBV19 TGTGCCAGCCGGGACAGGGACCGCTGGGAGCAGTACTTC CASRDRDRWEQYF
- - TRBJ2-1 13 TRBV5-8 TGTGCCAGCAGCTTACAGCTTACCTCTGAGCAGTTCTTC CASSLQLTSEQFF
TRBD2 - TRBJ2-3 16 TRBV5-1 TGCGCCAGCAGCCCCATAGCGGGAGGGCGTACAGATACGCAGTATTTT CASSPIAGGRTDTQYF
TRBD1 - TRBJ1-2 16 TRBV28 TGTGCCAGCATAGAGGACAGGCTGACAGCTAACTATGGCTACACCTTC CASIEDRLTANYGYTF
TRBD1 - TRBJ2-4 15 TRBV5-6 TGTGCCAGCAGCGGGACAGAGATAGCCAAAAACATTCAGTACTTC CASSGTEIAKNIQYF
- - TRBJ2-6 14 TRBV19 TGTGCCAGTAGACGAAAGAGTGGGGCCAACGTCCTGACTTTC CASRRKSGANVLTF
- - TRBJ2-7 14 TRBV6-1 TGTGCCAGCAGTGAACAGGATACGGCCTACGAGCAGTACTTC CASSEQDTAYEQYF
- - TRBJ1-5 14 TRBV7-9 TGTGCCAGCAGCTTAGTAGGGGAAGACCAGCCCCAGCATTTT CASSLVGEDQPQHF
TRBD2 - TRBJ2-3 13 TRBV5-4 TGTGCCAGCAGCTCTAGCGGGGCAGATACGCAGTATTTT CASSSSGADTQYF
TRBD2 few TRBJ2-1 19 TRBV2 TGTGCCAGCAGTCCATTCGGGACTAGCGGGAAAACGCGGGACGGTGAGCAGTTCTTC CASSPFGTSGKTRDGEQFF
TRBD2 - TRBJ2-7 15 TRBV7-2 TGTGCCAGCAGCATCGGACTAGCCGCCTCCTACGAGCAGTACTTC CASSIGLAASYEQYF
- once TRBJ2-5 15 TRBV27 TGTGCCAGCAGTTTTCGGCAGATTGCCGGGGAGACCCAGTACTTC CASSFRQIAGETQYF
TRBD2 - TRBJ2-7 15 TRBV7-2 TGTGCCAGCAGCTCACGGACTAGCGGTACCTACGAGCAGTACTTC CASSSRTSGTYEQYF
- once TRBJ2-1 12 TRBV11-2 TGTGCCAGCAGCTTCGGTGCTAGCAATCAGTTCTTC CASSFGASNQFF
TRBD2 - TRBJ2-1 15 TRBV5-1 TGCGCCAGCAGCTTGGAAGCGGGAGCGACAGATGAGCAGTTCTTC CASSLEAGATDEQFF